Listed here are 16 T cell receptor beta chains from one sample, sequenced in a study of T cells after yellow fever vaccination. A single record per CDR3 protein comes from TCRdb applying MiXCR to the 5' RACE reads. The data contain approximately 250,000 distinct CDR3 sequences, less than 7.5% of them singletons. The sequencing here drew on CD4+ T cells sorted from PBMCs, taken on the day of the yellow fever booster vaccination. The receptors here all came from a man aged 30-40 years who received the YFV17D yellow fever vaccine.

This clonotype was found many times. The chain is built from TRBV11-2 and TRBJ2-5, with D perhaps assigned TRBD1 or TRBD2 (5 bases each). Trimming shortened V by 5 bases and J by 5 bases, and 12 bases separated the two germline ends. There are 13 residues in the CDR3. CDR1 and CDR2 (germline): SGHAT, FQNNGV. The CDR3 coding sequence is TGTGCCAGCAGCGGAGGTTGGGGGGAGACCCAGTACTTC. It yields the protein CASSGGWGETQYF.

This sequence joins TRBV20-1 and TRBJ1-2; D remains ambiguous. CDR1 and CDR2 (germline): DFQATT, SNEGSKA (reference sequence). The germline V and J ends were trimmed by 0 bases and 6 bases, with 8 bases remaining between them. CDR3 length equals 12 residues. The CDR3 protein is CSARDPLDGYTF. The DNA of the CDR3 is TGCAGTGCTAGAGATCCGTTAGATGGCTACACCTTC.

The CDR3 coding sequence is TGCAGTGCTAGAGAGGGCGGCGTGGAAGAGGAGCAGTACTTC. Translating it yields CSAREGGVEEEQYF. The chain combines TRBV20-1 with TRBJ2-7; D is unclear. The V gene's germline CDR1 is DFQATT and CDR2 SNEGSKA (reference sequence). Deletions cut 0 bases from V and 7 bases from J, with 16 bases between. The CDR3 is 14 amino acids.

This clonotype was detected only a few times. The J gene is TRBJ2-3, the V gene TRBV25-1; D not certain. The CDR3 extends over 12 amino acids. With 7 bases removed from V and 5 bases from J, the gap between germline ends came to 10 bases. Per the germline V gene, CDR1 is MGHDK and CDR2 is SYGVNS. The CDR3 is CASTTGVDTQYF. The DNA for the CDR3 is TGTGCCAGCACTACGGGTGTAGATACGCAGTATTTT.

This clonotype appeared a few times. Here the CDR3 reads CASSLGRGSQETQYF. The CDR3 DNA reads as TGCGCCAGCAGCTTGGGGCGGGGGTCACAAGAGACCCAGTACTTC. The chain has TRBV5-1 and TRBJ2-5; 7 bases line up with TRBD2. Trimming removed 0 bases from V and 2 bases from J; junction bases left unmatched: 4. The germline CDR1 and CDR2 sequences are SGHRS and YFSETQ. The CDR3 has 15 residues. Complete variable domain (other parts from reference TRBV5-1 and TRBJ2-5): KAGVTQTPRYLIKTRGQQVTLSCSPISGHRSVSWYQQTPGQGLQFLFEYFSETQRNKGNFPGRFSGRQFSNSRSEMNVSTLELGDSALYLCASSLGRGSQETQYFGPGTRLLVL.

The gene calls are TRBV7-3 and TRBJ2-3, with 13 nucleotides matching TRBD2. Unmatched junction bases numbered 8, after V lost 5 bases and J lost 6 bases. Germline loops: CDR1 SGHTA, CDR2 FQGTGA. The CDR3 runs 16 residues. CDR3 nucleotide sequence: TGTGCCAGCAGCCTCCGGACTAGCGGGAGAGGGGATACGCAGTATTTT. It specifies CASSLRTSGRGDTQYF.

There are many counts of this clonotype. The J gene is TRBJ2-3, the V gene TRBV7-2; D possibly corresponds to TRBD2 (6 bases). The ends were cut back, 3 bases at V and 8 bases at J, with 12 bases in the middle. There are 13 residues in the CDR3. Germline V gene lookup returns CDR1 SGHTA and CDR2 FQGNSA. The CDR3 spells CASSLTSEGTQYF. Here the CDR3 DNA reads TGTGCCAGCAGCTTGACTAGTGAGGGTACGCAGTATTTT.

This clonotype was counted many times. The chain links TRBV7-2 to TRBJ2-3; 9 bases fit TRBD2. The CDR3 sequence is 14 residues long. Germline V lookup: CDR1 SGHTA, CDR2 FQGNSA. J lost 5 bases, V lost 5 bases, and 5 bases had no gene match. In nucleotides, the CDR3 is TGTGCCAGCAGCATTAGCGGGAGAGGAGATACGCAGTATTTT. Its translation is CASSISGRGDTQYF.

This clonotype was recorded many times. The chain carries TRBV29-1 and TRBJ1-2; D is unresolved. In germline, CDR1 is SQVTM, CDR2 ANQGSEA. V was clipped by 1 base and J by 4 bases, with 10 bases between them. The CDR3 covers 13 residues. CDR3 nucleotides: TGCAGCGTTGAAGTACCAAGGGCCTATGGCTACACCTTC. Protein: CSVEVPRAYGYTF.

V is TRBV19 and J is TRBJ1-6; weak D call: TRBD1 (5 bases). V was trimmed by 7 bases and J by 8 bases, leaving 24 bases between them. The V gene's germline CDR1 is LNHDA and CDR2 SQIVND (reference sequence). This CDR3 spans 17 amino acids. The CDR3 loop is CASNDPTGPVRDSPLHF. The CDR3 nucleotides are TGTGCCAGTAACGATCCTACGGGGCCCGTTCGGGATTCACCCCTCCACTTT.

This clonotype was observed a handful of times. V usage is TRBV6-1 and J usage is TRBJ2-7; 8 positions agree with TRBD2. CDR1 and CDR2 from the germline V gene are MNHNS and SASEGT. This CDR3 is built from 16 residues. V dropped 9 bases and J dropped 2; count of bases not matched to a gene: 15. The CDR3 DNA is TGTGCCAGAGAAGGGGCTTGGCGGGAGGACCCCTACGAGCAGTACTTC. Its protein is CAREGAWREDPYEQYF.

This clonotype showed up just a few times. The chain combines TRBV5-1 with TRBJ2-7; tentatively, D is TRBD1 or TRBD2 (6 bases each). CDR1 is SGHRS, CDR2 YFSETQ, per germline. The CDR3 has 13 residues. V was trimmed by 4 bases and J by 7 bases, leaving 15 bases between them. This chain's CDR3 is CASSHPTGREQYF. In DNA form, the CDR3 reads TGCGCCAGCAGCCACCCTACAGGGAGGGAGCAGTACTTC.

CDR3 loop: CSANPGQGSEQYF. DNA of the CDR3: TGCAGTGCAAACCCGGGACAGGGAAGCGAGCAGTACTTC. The rearrangement uses TRBV20-1 and TRBJ2-7, with 9 nucleotides matching TRBD1. This CDR3 spans 13 amino acids. The germline V gene has CDR1 DFQATT and CDR2 SNEGSKA (reference sequence). V lost 6 bases, J lost 6 bases, and 9 bases stayed unmatched.

This clonotype was seen more than once but under ten times. This chain links TRBV6-5 with TRBJ2-7; no clear D gene. Germline V lookup: CDR1 MNHEY, CDR2 SVGAGI. Trimming cost V 2 bases and J 1 base, with 9 bases left between them. The CDR3 extends over 14 amino acids. DNA for the CDR3: TGTGCCAGCAGTTACGGGCAGATATCCTACGAGCAGTACTTC. It codes for CASSYGQISYEQYF.

The V and J genes are TRBV7-9 and TRBJ1-2; D unclear. The CDR3 spans 16 residues. The germline gives CDR1 SEHNR, CDR2 FQNEAQ (reference sequence). The germline V and J ends were trimmed by 2 bases and 3 bases, with 16 bases remaining between them. Here the CDR3 DNA reads TGTGCCAGCAGCTTATACGAAGGGTTGGTTGACTATGGCTACACCTTC. Its translation is CASSLYEGLVDYGYTF.

Concerning this clonotype itself: The junction departs from germline at one end; a sequencing error may be responsible. The DNA for the CDR3 is TGTGCCAGCAGCCATATAGCGGGGAGCCTGGGGGTCTTC. Its translation is CASSHIAGSLGVF. The J gene is TRBJ2-1, the V gene TRBV3-1, with 8 bases that match TRBD2. This CDR3 spans 13 amino acids. The V gene's germline CDR1 is LGHDT and CDR2 YNNKEL (reference sequence).